This entry lists 21 T cell receptor beta chains sequenced from one sample in a study of cytomegalovirus exposure and HLA in healthy donors. Measured with immunoSEQ multiplex PCR; TCRdb has only the in-frame clones, and not every one. Here the sample spans approximately 65,000 clones, roughly 96% being singletons. The sequencing input was PBMCs. The receptors derive from a man between 18 and 29 years old in good health and CMV-seronegative.

This rearrangement joins TRBV4-2 to TRBJ2-6; no firm D call. The germline V and J ends were trimmed by 6 bases and 0 bases, with 15 bases remaining between them. The germline V gene encodes CDR1 LGHNA and CDR2 YNFKEQ. The CDR3 length is 17 residues. CDR3 nucleotides: TGTGCCAGCAGTCTCTTGACAACAGTCTCTGGGGCCAACGTCCTGACTTTC. The encoded protein is CASSLLTTVSGANVLTF.

The chain links TRBV7-2 to TRBJ1-1, with D maybe TRBD1 (5 bases). The germline V and J ends were trimmed by 4 bases and 2 bases, with 14 bases remaining between them. Per germline, CDR1 SGHTA and CDR2 FQGNSA. The CDR3 extends over 15 amino acids. This CDR3 reads CASSYWGAENTEAFF. In nucleotides, the CDR3 is TGTGCCAGCAGCTACTGGGGCGCGGAAAACACTGAAGCTTTCTTT.

V is TRBV6-1 and J is TRBJ2-2; D is perhaps TRBD2 (6 bases). This CDR3 spans 14 amino acids. Germline loops: CDR1 MNHNS, CDR2 SASEGT. Deletions cut 1 base from V and 5 bases from J, with 8 bases between. This chain's CDR3 is CASSEEAGTGELFF. The CDR3 DNA is TGTGCCAGCAGTGAAGAGGCGGGAACCGGGGAGCTGTTTTTT.

J is TRBJ1-5 and V is TRBV28, with D maybe TRBD1 (6 bases). The CDR3 is 16 residues long. Germline assignment: CDR1 MDHEN and CDR2 SYDVKM. V dropped 5 bases and J dropped 0 bases, with 14 bases sitting between them. CDR3 DNA sequence: TGTGCCAGCAGTCCACAGGGAATATATAGCAATCAGCCCCAGCATTTT. Translating it yields CASSPQGIYSNQPQHF.

The V call is TRBV15, the J call TRBJ2-5; 7 bases map to TRBD2. This CDR3 spans 16 amino acids. Germline CDR1 LNHNV, CDR2 YYDKDF (reference sequence). V was pared by 3 bases and J by 4 bases, with 11 bases of the junction left unmatched. The CDR3 protein is CATSSRGGGPGETQYF. The CDR3 DNA is TGTGCCACCAGCAGCCGCGGGGGAGGGCCAGGAGAGACCCAGTACTTC.

This clone was detected a few times. The chain recombines TRBV30 with TRBJ2-5; tentative D call: TRBD1 (5 bases). Germline CDR1 and CDR2: GTSNPN and SVGIG (reference sequence). The CDR3 has 14 residues. Between the trimmed V and J ends, which lost 3 bases and 7 bases, there was a span of 18 bases. CDR3 residues: CAWRGAGTLGTQYF. CDR3 DNA: TGTGCCTGGAGAGGGGCAGGTACCTTGGGGACCCAGTACTTC.

V is TRBV7-9 and J is TRBJ1-1; TRBD1 is a possible D gene (5 bases). The CDR3 spans 15 residues. Trimming took 4 bases from V and 1 from J, leaving 13 bases between them. Germline CDR1 is SEHNR and CDR2 is FQNEAQ (reference sequence). The CDR3 sequence: CASSSMGGPNTEAFF. CDR3 coding DNA: TGTGCCAGCAGCTCGATGGGGGGACCGAACACTGAAGCTTTCTTT.

The V and J genes are TRBV11-2 and TRBJ2-1; TRBD1 is a possible D gene (5 bases). Germline V gene data show CDR1 as SGHAT and CDR2 as FQNNGV. There are 17 residues in the CDR3. Trimming removed 0 bases at V and 2 bases at J, with 14 bases between. CDR3 sequence reads: CASSLENLREPYNEQFF. The CDR3 DNA follows: TGTGCCAGCAGCTTAGAAAACCTCAGGGAACCCTACAATGAGCAGTTCTTC.

This chain uses TRBV19 with TRBJ1-1; D not resolved. CDR3 size: 13 residues. Trimming took 4 bases from V and 1 from J, leaving 7 bases between them. The germline CDR1 and CDR2 sequences are LNHDA and SQIVND (reference sequence). CDR3: CASSTQQNTEAFF. The CDR3 region has the DNA TGTGCCAGTAGTACTCAACAGAACACTGAAGCTTTCTTT.

The J gene is TRBJ2-3, the V gene TRBV15, with unresolved D. Germline CDR1 and CDR2: LNHNV and YYDKDF (reference sequence). This CDR3 contains 12 residues. Trimming removed 4 bases at V and 2 bases at J, with 4 bases between. CDR3 amino acids: CATSTHTDTQYF. As DNA, the CDR3 is TGTGCCACCAGCACCCACACAGATACGCAGTATTTT.

The J gene is TRBJ2-7, the V gene TRBV10-3; D is possibly TRBD2 (5 bases). V lost 2 bases and J lost 4, with 9 bases in between. Germline lookup yields CDR1 ENHRY and CDR2 SYGVKD. The CDR3 runs 13 residues. This chain's CDR3 is CAISEVGVYEQYF. The DNA of the CDR3 is TGTGCCATCAGTGAGGTCGGGGTATACGAGCAGTACTTC.

J is TRBJ1-4 and V is TRBV28, with TRBD1 matching over 7 bases. The CDR3 totals 14 residues. Trimming at V came to 4 bases and at J to 6 bases, leaving 5 bases not matched to a gene. Germline lookup yields CDR1 MDHEN and CDR2 SYDVKM. Written as DNA, the CDR3 is TGTGCCAGCAGTTCAACAGGGGTATATGAAAAACTGTTTTTT. Protein: CASSSTGVYEKLFF. The variable domain in full, with the rest retrieved from reference TRBV28 and TRBJ1-4, is DVKVTQSSRYLVKRTGEKVFLECVQDMDHENMFWYRQDPGLGLRLIYFSYDVKMKEKGDIPEGYSVSREKKERFSLILESASTNQTSMYLCASSSTGVYEKLFFGSGTQLSVL.

The rearrangement links TRBV21-1 to TRBJ2-3; no DNA check was done on the table's D call, TRBD2. TRBV21-1 is an annotated pseudogene. CDR3 length: 14 amino acids. CDR3 protein: CASSKGTEGDTQYF. The CDR3 DNA reads TGTGCCAGCAGCAAAGGGACGGAGGGAGATACGCAGTATTTT.

The table lists this clone with a count of one. V gene TRBV6-1 combines with J gene TRBJ2-7, with 7 nucleotides matching TRBD1. Germline-derived CDR1 and CDR2 are MNHNS and SASEGT. This CDR3 has 14 residues. The V segment lost 4 bases and the J segment 2 bases; nucleotides outside the gene matches: 5. The CDR3 DNA reads as TGTGCCAGCAGTGGTGGGGACAGAACCTACGAGCAGTACTTC. This gives the protein CASSGGDRTYEQYF.

This clone was seen only once. The chain combines TRBV7-6 with TRBJ2-3; TRBD2 agrees at 9 bases. The trim removed 3 bases at V and 4 bases at J, leaving 2 bases unmatched. Looked up from germline, CDR1 is SGHVS and CDR2 is FNYEAQ. This CDR3 contains 14 residues. Here the CDR3 reads CASSFSGSADTQYF. CDR3 coding DNA: TGTGCCAGCAGCTTTAGCGGGAGTGCAGATACGCAGTATTTT.

The V gene is TRBV30, the J gene TRBJ1-4, with 11 positions matching TRBD1. V lost 6 bases and J lost 5; bases outside the gene matches: 2. The germline V gene has CDR1 GTSNPN and CDR2 SVGIG (reference sequence). The CDR3 loop spans 13 amino acids. In nucleotides, the CDR3 is TGTGCCTGCCGGGACAGGGGGAATGAAAAACTGTTTTTT. It encodes CACRDRGNEKLFF. The variable domain in full, completed from reference TRBV30 and TRBJ1-4, reads SQTIHQWPATLVQPVGSPLSLECTVEGTSNPNLYWYRQAAGRGLQLLFYSVGIGQISSEVPQNLSASRPQDRQFILSSKKLLLSDSGFYLCACRDRGNEKLFFGSGTQLSVL.

V gene TRBV6-4 combines with J gene TRBJ2-1; 9 bases match TRBD2. Germline V gene lookup returns CDR1 MRHNA and CDR2 SNTAGT. Losses at the gene ends were 5 bases for V and 7 bases for J; bases not matched to a gene: 6. This CDR3 region has 14 residues. The CDR3 loop reads CASSLAGDRNEQFF. DNA of the CDR3: TGTGCCAGCAGTTTAGCGGGAGATAGGAATGAGCAGTTCTTC.

Only a few counts were recorded for this clone. The chain has TRBV9 and TRBJ1-2, with 7 bases aligning to TRBD1. The CDR3 spans 14 residues. From germline, CDR1 is SGDLS and CDR2 YYNGEE. V dropped 4 bases and J dropped 4; count of bases not matched to a gene: 7. CDR3 nucleotides: TGTGCCAGCAGCCTAACGTCAGGGGGCTATGGCTACACCTTC. It specifies CASSLTSGGYGYTF.

This sequence joins TRBV4-2 and TRBJ1-1; 7 bases fit TRBD1. V lost 2 bases to trimming and J lost 8 bases; unmatched junction nucleotides: 5. The length of the CDR3 is 13 residues. Germline V gene sequence: CDR1 LGHNA, CDR2 YNFKEQ. CDR3 coding DNA: TGTGCCAGCAGCCAAAACAGGGGACGGGAAGCTTTCTTT. It codes for CASSQNRGREAFF.

The CDR3, as DNA: TGTGCCAGCTCGTCCGGGCCGCGGGGCACTGAAGCTTTCTTT. Residues: CASSSGPRGTEAFF. The J gene is TRBJ1-1, the V gene TRBV18; the D is unclear. This CDR3 contains 14 residues. Trimming stripped 6 bases from V and 4 bases from J, with 15 bases between. Per germline, CDR1 KGHSH and CDR2 LQKENI.

The genes are TRBV5-6 and TRBJ2-7; 12 bases are a match to TRBD2. The CDR3 contains 15 residues. The germline V gene has CDR1 SGHDT and CDR2 YYEEEE. Losses at the gene ends were 4 bases for V and 7 bases for J; bases not matched to a gene: 9. The CDR3 spells CASSGGLAGSREQYF. CDR3 DNA: TGTGCCAGCAGCGGGGGACTAGCGGGTTCTCGGGAGCAGTACTTC.